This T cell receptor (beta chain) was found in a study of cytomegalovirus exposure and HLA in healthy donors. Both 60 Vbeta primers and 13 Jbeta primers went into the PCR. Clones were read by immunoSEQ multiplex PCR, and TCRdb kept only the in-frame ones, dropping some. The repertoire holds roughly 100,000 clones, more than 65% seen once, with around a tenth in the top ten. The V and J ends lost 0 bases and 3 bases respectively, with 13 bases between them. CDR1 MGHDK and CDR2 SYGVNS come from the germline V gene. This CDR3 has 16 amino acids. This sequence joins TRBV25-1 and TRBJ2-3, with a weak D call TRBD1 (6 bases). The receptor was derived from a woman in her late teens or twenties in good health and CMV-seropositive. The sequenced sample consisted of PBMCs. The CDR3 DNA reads TGTGCCAGCAGTGAATATCGGGTAGGGGGTACAGATACGCAGTATTTT. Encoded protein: CASSEYRVGGTDTQYF.